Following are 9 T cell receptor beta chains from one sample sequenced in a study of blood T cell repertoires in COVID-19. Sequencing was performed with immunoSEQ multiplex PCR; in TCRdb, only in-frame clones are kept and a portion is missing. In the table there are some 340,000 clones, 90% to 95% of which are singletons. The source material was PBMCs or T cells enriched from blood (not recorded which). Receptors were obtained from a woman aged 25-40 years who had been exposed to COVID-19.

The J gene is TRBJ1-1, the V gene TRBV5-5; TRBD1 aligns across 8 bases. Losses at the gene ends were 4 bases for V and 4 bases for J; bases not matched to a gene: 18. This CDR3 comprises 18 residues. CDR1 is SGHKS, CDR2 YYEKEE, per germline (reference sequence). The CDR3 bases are TGTGCCAGCAGCATTGAATGGGGACTCCGAGACAGGGGCACTGAAGCTTTCTTT. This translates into CASSIEWGLRDRGTEAFF.

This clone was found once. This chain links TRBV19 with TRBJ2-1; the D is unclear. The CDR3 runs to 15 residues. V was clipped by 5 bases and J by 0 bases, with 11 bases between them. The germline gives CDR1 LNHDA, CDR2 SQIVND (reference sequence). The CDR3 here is CASSSKLSSYNEQFF. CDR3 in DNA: TGTGCCAGTAGTTCCAAATTGAGCTCCTACAATGAGCAGTTCTTC.

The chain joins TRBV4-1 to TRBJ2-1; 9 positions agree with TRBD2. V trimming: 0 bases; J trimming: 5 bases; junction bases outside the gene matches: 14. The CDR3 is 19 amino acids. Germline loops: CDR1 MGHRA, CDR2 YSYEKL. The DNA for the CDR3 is TGCGCCAGCAGCCAAGATTCTAGCGGGGCCGAGAAGATTCACAATGAGCAGTTCTTC. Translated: CASSQDSSGAEKIHNEQFF.

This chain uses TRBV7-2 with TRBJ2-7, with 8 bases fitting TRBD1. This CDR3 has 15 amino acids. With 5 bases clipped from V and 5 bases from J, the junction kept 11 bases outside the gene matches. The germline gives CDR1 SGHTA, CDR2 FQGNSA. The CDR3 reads CASSTWTGPSNEQYF. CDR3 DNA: TGTGCCAGCAGCACTTGGACAGGGCCTTCTAACGAGCAGTACTTC.

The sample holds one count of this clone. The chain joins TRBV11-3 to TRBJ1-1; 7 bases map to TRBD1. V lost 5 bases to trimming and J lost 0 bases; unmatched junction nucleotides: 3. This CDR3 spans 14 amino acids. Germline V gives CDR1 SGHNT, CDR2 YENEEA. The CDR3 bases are TGTGCCAGCAGCCATGACAGGGTGAACACTGAAGCTTTCTTT. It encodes CASSHDRVNTEAFF.

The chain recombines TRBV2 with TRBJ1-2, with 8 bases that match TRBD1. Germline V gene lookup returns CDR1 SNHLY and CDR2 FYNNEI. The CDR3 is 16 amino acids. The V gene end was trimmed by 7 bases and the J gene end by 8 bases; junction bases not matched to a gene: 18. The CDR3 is CASTSPGQAMVWGYTF. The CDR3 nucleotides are TGTGCCAGCACCTCACCGGGACAGGCCATGGTGTGGGGCTACACCTTC.

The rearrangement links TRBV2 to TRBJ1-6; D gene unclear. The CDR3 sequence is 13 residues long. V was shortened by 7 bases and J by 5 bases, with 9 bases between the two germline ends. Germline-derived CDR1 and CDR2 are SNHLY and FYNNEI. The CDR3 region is CASIESHNSPLHF. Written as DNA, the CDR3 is TGTGCCAGCATCGAGAGTCATAATTCACCCCTCCACTTT.

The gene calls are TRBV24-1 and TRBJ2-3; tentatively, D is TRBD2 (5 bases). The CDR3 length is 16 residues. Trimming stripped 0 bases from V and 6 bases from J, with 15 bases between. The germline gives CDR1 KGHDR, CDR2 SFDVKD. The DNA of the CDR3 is TGTGCCACCAGTGATTTGAGCGGTGCCGGTCGGGATACGCAGTATTTT. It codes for CATSDLSGAGRDTQYF.

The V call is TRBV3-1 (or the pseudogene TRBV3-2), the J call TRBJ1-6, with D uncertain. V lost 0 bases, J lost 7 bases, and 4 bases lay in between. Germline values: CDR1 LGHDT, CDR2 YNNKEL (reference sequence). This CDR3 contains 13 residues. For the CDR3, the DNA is TGTGCCAGCAGCCAAGAGGCCAATTCACCCCTCCACTTT. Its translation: CASSQEANSPLHF.